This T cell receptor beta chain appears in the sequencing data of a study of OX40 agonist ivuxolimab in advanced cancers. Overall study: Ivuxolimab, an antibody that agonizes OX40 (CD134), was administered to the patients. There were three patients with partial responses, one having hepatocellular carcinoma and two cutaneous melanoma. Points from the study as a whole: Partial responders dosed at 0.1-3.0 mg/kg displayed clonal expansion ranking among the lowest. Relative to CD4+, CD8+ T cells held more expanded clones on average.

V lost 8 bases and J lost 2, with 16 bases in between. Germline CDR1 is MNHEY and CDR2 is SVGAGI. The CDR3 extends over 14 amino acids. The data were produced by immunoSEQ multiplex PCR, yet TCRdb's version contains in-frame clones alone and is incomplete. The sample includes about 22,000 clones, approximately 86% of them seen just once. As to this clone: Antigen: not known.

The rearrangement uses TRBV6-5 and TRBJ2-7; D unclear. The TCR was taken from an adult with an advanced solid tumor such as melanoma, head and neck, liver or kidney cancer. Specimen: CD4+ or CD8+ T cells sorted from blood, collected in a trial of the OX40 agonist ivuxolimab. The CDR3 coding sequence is TGTGCCAGCTCGGCAGATGCAGCAGCCTACGAGCAGTACTTC. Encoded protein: CASSADAAAYEQYF.